These 4 T cell receptor beta chains came from one sample sequenced in a study of blood T cell repertoires in COVID-19. Sequenced by immunoSEQ multiplex PCR; TCRdb stores in-frame clones only, minus some. The sample comprises 250,000 or so clones, roughly 82% of which are singletons, and approximately 4.5% rests with the top ten. The source material was peripheral blood. All receptors derive from a woman in her seventies with acute or convalescent COVID-19.

The genes are TRBV6-5 and TRBJ1-1; a weak D match, TRBD1 (6 bases). Per germline, CDR1 MNHEY and CDR2 SVGAGI. V was cut by 11 bases and J by 3 bases, with 16 bases left in between. The CDR3 contains 13 residues. The CDR3 DNA sequence: TGTGCCGGAACCACAGGGCTGCACACTGAAGCTTTCTTT. It translates to CAGTTGLHTEAFF.

The gene calls are TRBV6-5 and TRBJ2-5, with D possibly TRBD1 on 5 matching bases. The CDR3 has 14 amino acids. Trimming left V 4 bases short and J 5 bases short, with 14 bases between. Germline values: CDR1 MNHEY, CDR2 SVGAGI. The CDR3 coding sequence is TGTGCCAGCAGTTGGACAATGAGTAGGGAGACCCAGTACTTC. Its translation is CASSWTMSRETQYF.

The rearrangement joins TRBV2 to TRBJ1-5, with 7 positions matching TRBD1. The CDR3 is made up of 14 amino acids. Looked up from germline, CDR1 is SNHLY and CDR2 is FYNNEI. V trimming: 6 bases; J trimming: 7 bases; junction bases outside the gene matches: 9. DNA of the CDR3: TGTGCCAGCAGCTTCGACAGGGTGGAACAGCCCCAGCATTTT. The encoded protein is CASSFDRVEQPQHF. The variable domain in full, with the rest retrieved from reference TRBV2 and TRBJ1-5, is EPEVTQTPSHQVTQMGQEVILRCVPISNHLYFYWYRQILGQKVEFLVSFYNNEISEKSEIFDDQFSVERPDGSNFTLKIRSTKLEDSAMYFCASSFDRVEQPQHFGDGTRLSIL.

The chain uses TRBV15 and TRBJ2-3, with D maybe TRBD1 (5 bases). The CDR3 extends over 14 amino acids. Trimming left V 3 bases short and J 4 bases short, with 11 bases between. From germline, CDR1 is LNHNV and CDR2 YYDKDF (reference sequence). The CDR3 loop is CATSRQGSSDTQYF. As DNA, the CDR3 is TGTGCCACCAGCAGGCAGGGCAGTTCAGATACGCAGTATTTT.